A selection of T cell receptor beta chains follows, all from one sample in a study of blood T cell repertoires in COVID-19. This table comes from immunoSEQ multiplex PCR, and its TCRdb copy is limited to in-frame clones, with some not included. In the table there are 200,000 or so clones, more than 75% of which are singletons. The source material was peripheral blood. The source is a man aged 45-65 years who had recovered from COVID-19. Both conserved end residues are part of each CDR3. The D gene is left open where the match is weak. Rows may omit the clone size; those that give it use once, few, many or a size class.

clone size: NA
J gene: TRBJ1-1
V gene: TRBV25-1
D gene: NA
CDR3 DNA: TGTGCCAGCAGTGAGAGACAGGCGAACACTGAAGCTTTCTTT
CDR3 protein: CASSERQANTEAFF

clone size: NA
J gene: TRBJ1-1
V gene: TRBV10-3
D gene: NA
CDR3 DNA: TGTGCCATCAGTGAGTCGACGGGGGGGACTGAAGCTTTCTTT
CDR3 protein: CAISESTGGTEAFF

clone size: NA
J gene: TRBJ2-3
V gene: TRBV27
D gene: TRBD2
CDR3 DNA: TGTGCCAGCAGTTCACCGGGGGGGGGACAATCACCAGATACGCAGTATTTT
CDR3 protein: CASSSPGGGQSPDTQYF

clone size: NA
J gene: TRBJ2-5
V gene: TRBV19
D gene: TRBD1
CDR3 DNA: TGTGCCAGTAGTAGGGACAGGTGGCAAGAGACCCAGTACTTC
CDR3 protein: CASSRDRWQETQYF

clone size: NA
J gene: TRBJ2-7
V gene: TRBV24-1
D gene: NA
CDR3 DNA: TGTGCCACCAGTGACCAAAGATATGTCGACGACACTAGCTACGAGCAGTACTTC
CDR3 protein: CATSDQRYVDDTSYEQYF

clone size: NA
J gene: TRBJ2-7
V gene: TRBV5-1
D gene: NA
CDR3 DNA: TGCGCCAGCAGCTTGTCCAGGGCGAGGAAGTCCTACGAGCAGTACTTC
CDR3 protein: CASSLSRARKSYEQYF

clone size: NA
J gene: TRBJ2-1
V gene: TRBV11-2
D gene: NA
CDR3 DNA: TGTGCCAGCAGCCCAGACAAAGTAGATGAGCAGTTCTTC
CDR3 protein: CASSPDKVDEQFF

clone size: NA
J gene: TRBJ2-1
V gene: TRBV5-1
D gene: TRBD2
CDR3 DNA: TGCGCCAGCAGCACCCGACTAGCGGGAGGGGCTGAGCAGTTCTTC
CDR3 protein: CASSTRLAGGAEQFF

clone size: few
J gene: TRBJ1-2
V gene: TRBV24-1
D gene: TRBD1
CDR3 DNA: TGTGCCACCAGTGACAACAGGGGTTACTATGGCTACACCTTC
CDR3 protein: CATSDNRGYYGYTF

clone size: NA
J gene: TRBJ2-2
V gene: TRBV5-1
D gene: TRBD2
CDR3 DNA: TGCGCCAGCAGAGGAGGCGGGAGTTCGAACACCGGGGAGCTGTTTTTT
CDR3 protein: CASRGGGSSNTGELFF

clone size: NA
J gene: TRBJ2-1
V gene: TRBV5-1
D gene: NA
CDR3 DNA: TGCGCCAGCAGCTTGGTTAGCGGTAATGAGCAGTTCTTC
CDR3 protein: CASSLVSGNEQFF

clone size: NA
J gene: TRBJ1-3
V gene: TRBV19
D gene: NA
CDR3 DNA: TGTGCCAGTAGGAGTACCCCTCGTATCTCTGGAAACACCATATATTTT
CDR3 protein: CASRSTPRISGNTIYF

clone size: NA
J gene: TRBJ1-1
V gene: TRBV28
D gene: NA
CDR3 DNA: TGTGCCAGCTGGGGGCCACCACTGAACACTGAAGCTTTCTTT
CDR3 protein: CASWGPPLNTEAFF

clone size: NA
J gene: TRBJ1-4
V gene: TRBV7-2
D gene: NA
CDR3 DNA: TGTGCCAGCAGCATACAGGCTGGTAATGAAAAACTGTTTTTT
CDR3 protein: CASSIQAGNEKLFF